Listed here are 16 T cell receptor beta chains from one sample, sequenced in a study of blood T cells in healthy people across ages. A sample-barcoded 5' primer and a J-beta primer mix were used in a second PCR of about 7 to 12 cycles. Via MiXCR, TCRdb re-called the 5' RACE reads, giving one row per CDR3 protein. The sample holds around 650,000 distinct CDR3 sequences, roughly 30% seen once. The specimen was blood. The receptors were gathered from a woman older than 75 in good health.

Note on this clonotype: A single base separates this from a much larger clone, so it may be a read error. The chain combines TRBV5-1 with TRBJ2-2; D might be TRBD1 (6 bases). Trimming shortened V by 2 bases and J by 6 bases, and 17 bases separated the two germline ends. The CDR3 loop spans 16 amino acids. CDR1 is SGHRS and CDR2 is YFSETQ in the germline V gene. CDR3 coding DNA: TGCGCCAGCAGCTTACGCTCAGGGGCAGGAGCCGGGGAGCTGTTTTTT. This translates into CASSLRSGAGAGELFF.

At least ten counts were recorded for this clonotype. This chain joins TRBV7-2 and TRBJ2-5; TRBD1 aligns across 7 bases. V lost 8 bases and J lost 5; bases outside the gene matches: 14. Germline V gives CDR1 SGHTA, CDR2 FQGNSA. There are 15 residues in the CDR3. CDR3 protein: CASQRIEGAWETQYF. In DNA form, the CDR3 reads TGTGCCAGCCAGCGGATAGAGGGGGCTTGGGAGACCCAGTACTTC.

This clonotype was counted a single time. CDR3: CASSLPSGEAYNEQFF. The CDR3 DNA is TGCGCCAGCAGCCTGCCTAGCGGGGAAGCCTACAATGAGCAGTTCTTC. The chain links TRBV5-1 to TRBJ2-1; TRBD2 matches 9 bases. Trimming removed 4 bases from V and 2 bases from J; junction bases left unmatched: 7. Germline CDR1 SGHRS, CDR2 YFSETQ. The CDR3 length is 16 residues.

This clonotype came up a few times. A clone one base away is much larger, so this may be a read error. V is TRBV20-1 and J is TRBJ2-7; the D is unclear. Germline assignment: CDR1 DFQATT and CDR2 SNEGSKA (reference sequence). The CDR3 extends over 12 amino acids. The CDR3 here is CRATGFTYEQYF. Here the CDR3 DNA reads TGCAGGGCAACGGGTTTTACCTACGAGCAGTACTTC.

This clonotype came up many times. Here the CDR3 DNA reads TGTGCCAGCAGCCCACGGCGCGGCTATGGCTACACCTTC. It specifies CASSPRRGYGYTF. The J gene is TRBJ1-2, the V gene TRBV7-8; D is uncertain. V lost 5 bases to trimming and J lost 4 bases, with 11 bases between them. Germline V CDR1 and CDR2: SGHVS, FQNEAQ. This CDR3 region has 13 residues.

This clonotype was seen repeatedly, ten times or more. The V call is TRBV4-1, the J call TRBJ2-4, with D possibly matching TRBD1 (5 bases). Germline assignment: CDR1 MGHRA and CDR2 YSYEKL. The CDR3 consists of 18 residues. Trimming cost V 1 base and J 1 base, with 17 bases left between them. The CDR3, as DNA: TGCGCCAGCAGCCAAGCGCCCTCAGGGTTTAGGGCCAAAAACATTCAGTACTTC. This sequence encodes CASSQAPSGFRAKNIQYF.

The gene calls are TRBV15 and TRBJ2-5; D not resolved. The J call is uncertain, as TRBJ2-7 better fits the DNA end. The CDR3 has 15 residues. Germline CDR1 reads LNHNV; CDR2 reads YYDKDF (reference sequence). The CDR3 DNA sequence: TGTGCCACCAGCACCTGGAACAGCTATGGGTCCGAGCAGTACTTC. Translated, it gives CATSTWNSYGSEQYF.

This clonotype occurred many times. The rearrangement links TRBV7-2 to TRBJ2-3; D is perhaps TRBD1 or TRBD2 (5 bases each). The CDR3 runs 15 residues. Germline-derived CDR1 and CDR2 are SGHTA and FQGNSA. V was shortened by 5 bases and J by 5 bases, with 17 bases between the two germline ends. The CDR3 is CASSRTPGKLDTQYF. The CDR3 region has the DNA TGTGCCAGCAGCCGGACACCGGGGAAGCTAGATACGCAGTATTTT.

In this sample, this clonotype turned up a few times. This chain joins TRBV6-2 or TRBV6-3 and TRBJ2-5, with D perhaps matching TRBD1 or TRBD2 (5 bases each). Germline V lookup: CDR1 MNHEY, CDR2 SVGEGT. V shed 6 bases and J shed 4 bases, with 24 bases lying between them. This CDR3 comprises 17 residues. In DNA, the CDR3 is TGTGCCAGCAGGCCGTATTTCCGGGACCTAGAGGGAGAGACCCAGTACTTC. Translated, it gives CASRPYFRDLEGETQYF.

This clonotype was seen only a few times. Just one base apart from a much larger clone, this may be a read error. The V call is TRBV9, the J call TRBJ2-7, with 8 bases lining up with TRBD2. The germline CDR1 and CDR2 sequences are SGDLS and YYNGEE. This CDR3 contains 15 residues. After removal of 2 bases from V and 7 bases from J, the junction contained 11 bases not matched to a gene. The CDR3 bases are TGTGCCAGCAGCGTTAGTTCGAGCGGGGGCCGTGAGCAGTACTTC. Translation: CASSVSSSGGREQYF. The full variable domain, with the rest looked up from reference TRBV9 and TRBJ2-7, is DSGVTQTPKHLITATGQRVTLRCSPRSGDLSVYWYQQSLDQGLQFLIQYYNGEERAKGNILERFSAQQFPDLHSELNLSSLELGDSALYFCASSVSSSGGREQYFGPGTRLTVT.

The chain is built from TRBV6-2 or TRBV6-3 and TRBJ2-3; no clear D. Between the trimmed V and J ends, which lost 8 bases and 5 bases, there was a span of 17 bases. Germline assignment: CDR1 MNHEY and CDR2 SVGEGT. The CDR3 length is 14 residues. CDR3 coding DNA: TGTGCCAGCTCACGAGCTTCTACTGGAGATACGCAGTATTTT. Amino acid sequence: CASSRASTGDTQYF.

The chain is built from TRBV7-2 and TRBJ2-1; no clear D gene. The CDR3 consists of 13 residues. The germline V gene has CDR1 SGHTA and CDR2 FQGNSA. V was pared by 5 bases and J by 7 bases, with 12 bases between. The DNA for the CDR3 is TGTGCCAGCAGCCGATTTGCGGCGAATGAGCAGTTCTTC. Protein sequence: CASSRFAANEQFF.

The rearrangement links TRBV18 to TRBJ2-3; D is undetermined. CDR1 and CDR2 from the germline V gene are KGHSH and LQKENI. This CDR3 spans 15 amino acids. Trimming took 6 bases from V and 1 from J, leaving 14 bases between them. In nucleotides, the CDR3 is TGTGCCAGCTCCGACCTCCACCGGGGCACAGATACGCAGTATTTT. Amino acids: CASSDLHRGTDTQYF.

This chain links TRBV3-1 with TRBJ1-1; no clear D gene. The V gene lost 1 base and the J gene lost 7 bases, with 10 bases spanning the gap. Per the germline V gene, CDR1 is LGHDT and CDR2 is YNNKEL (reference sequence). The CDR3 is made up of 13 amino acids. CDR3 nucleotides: TGTGCCAGCAGCCAAGGGGCAGGAGGTGAAGCTTTCTTT. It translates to CASSQGAGGEAFF.

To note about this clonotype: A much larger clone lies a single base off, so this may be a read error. The CDR3 sequence is CASRLAGTGEETQYF. DNA for the CDR3: TGCGCCAGCAGGTTGGCCGGGACAGGGGAAGAGACCCAGTACTTC. The chain combines TRBV5-1 with TRBJ2-5; 10 bases map to TRBD1. The CDR3 has 15 amino acids. CDR1 is SGHRS, CDR2 YFSETQ, per germline.

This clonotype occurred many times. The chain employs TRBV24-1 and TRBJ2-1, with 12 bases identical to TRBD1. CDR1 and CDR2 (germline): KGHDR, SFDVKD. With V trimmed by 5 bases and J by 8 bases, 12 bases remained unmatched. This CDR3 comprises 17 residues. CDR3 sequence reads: CATSVLSRDRGRHEQFF. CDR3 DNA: TGTGCCACCAGTGTTCTTTCCCGGGACAGGGGGCGGCATGAGCAGTTCTTC.